This entry features one T cell receptor beta chain sequence. This entry belongs to a study of pediatric ulcerative colitis. Data came from immunoSEQ multiplex PCR; TCRdb stores just in-frame clones and leaves some out. The sample has 30,000 to 45,000 clones, roughly 85% seen once. This clonotype was sampled from a girl aged 10-17 years with moderate ulcerative colitis. Sequenced input: blood.

The CDR3 nucleotides are TGTGCCAGCAGTGGAGGGGAAATAAGGAGCTCCTACAATGAGCAGTTCTTC. It yields the protein CASSGGEIRSSYNEQFF. The chain combines TRBV6-1 with TRBJ2-1; D may be TRBD1 or TRBD2 (5 bases each). Germline V gives CDR1 MNHNS, CDR2 SASEGT. The CDR3 is made up of 17 amino acids. V was trimmed by 4 bases and J by 0 bases, leaving 16 bases between them.